The rows below give T cell receptor beta chains drawn from one sample of a study of metastatic and nonmetastatic thyroid tumors. With MiXCR, TCRdb reprocessed the PCR reads. The sample holds tens of thousands of clones, 14% seen once. The source material was blood. These receptors were taken from a male donor with papillary thyroid cancer or a benign thyroid nodule (not recorded which). Some clones in this sample may be carry-over from other donors' samples. CDR3s include the opening cysteine and the closing phenylalanine or tryptophan. The D gene is left open where the match is weak. Clone sizes are given selectively: once, few, many, or a class where the clone is expanded.

j_call v_call clone_size d_call cdr3_aa cdr3_nt
TRBJ2-3 TRBV19 few TRBD2 CASSQGGRRNTQYF TGTGCCAGTAGTCAGGGCGGGAGAAGGAATACGCAGTATTTT
TRBJ2-1 TRBV6-1 many - CASSFLPKEYNEQFF TGTGCCAGCAGTTTCCTTCCGAAAGAGTACAATGAGCAGTTCTTC
TRBJ2-5 TRBV7-9 many TRBD1 CASSSGGSYQETQYF TGTGCCAGCAGCTCAGGGGGCAGCTACCAAGAGACCCAGTACTTC
TRBJ1-1 TRBV18 many TRBD1 CASSRQGVNTEAFF TGTGCCAGCTCACGACAGGGGGTGAACACTGAAGCTTTCTTT
TRBJ1-1 TRBV5-1 - - CASSYEEGTEAFF TGCGCCAGCAGCTATGAAGAGGGCACTGAAGCTTTCTTT
TRBJ1-2 TRBV27 many - CASGGPQPTNYGYTF TGTGCCAGCGGGGGACCTCAGCCCACTAACTATGGCTACACCTTC
TRBJ2-1 TRBV4-3 many - CASSQEGGGGWLNEQFF TGCGCCAGCAGCCAAGAAGGGGGAGGAGGTTGGCTCAATGAGCAGTTCTTC
TRBJ2-7 TRBV9 - TRBD1 CASSVGDRGGNYEQYF TGTGCCAGCAGCGTTGGGGACAGGGGTGGTAACTACGAGCAGTACTTC
TRBJ1-2 TRBV6-1 many - CASRYGTPYGYTF TGTGCCAGCAGATACGGCACCCCCTATGGCTACACCTTC
TRBJ1-1 TRBV20-1 many TRBD1 CSASTGENTEAFF TGCAGTGCTAGTACAGGGGAGAACACTGAAGCTTTCTTT
TRBJ1-3 TRBV5-6 many - CASSLMESGNTIYF TGTGCCAGCAGCTTGATGGAGTCTGGAAACACCATATATTTT
TRBJ2-1 TRBV3-1 many - CASSQDLGGGAYNEQFF TGTGCCAGCAGCCAGGACCTGGGGGGTGGGGCCTACAATGAGCAGTTCTTC
TRBJ2-3 TRBV19 many TRBD2 CASGSGRTDTQYF TGTGCCAGCGGTAGCGGGAGGACAGATACGCAGTATTTT
TRBJ2-5 TRBV3-1 many TRBD2 CASSPPGGGETQYF TGTGCCAGCAGCCCCCCCGGGGGGGGGGAGACCCAGTACTTC
TRBJ2-1 TRBV18 few TRBD2 CASSPGLAGGYNEQFF TGTGCCAGCTCTCCGGGACTAGCGGGAGGATACAATGAGCAGTTCTTC
TRBJ2-7 TRBV20-1 - - CSPRVDYEQYF TGCAGTCCCAGGGTGGACTACGAGCAGTACTTC
TRBJ2-3 TRBV13 many - CASSPATEDTQYF TGTGCCAGCAGCCCTGCTACTGAGGATACGCAGTATTTT
TRBJ2-1 TRBV20-1 - - CSARRVLPGSHNEQFF TGCAGTGCTAGGAGGGTACTACCGGGATCCCACAATGAGCAGTTCTTC
TRBJ1-2 TRBV5-1 - - CASSHVQGSYGYTF TGCGCCAGCAGCCATGTACAGGGAAGCTATGGCTACACCTTC
TRBJ1-3 TRBV19 many - CASSIDTNSGNTIYF TGTGCCAGTAGTATTGACACGAACTCTGGAAACACCATATATTTT
TRBJ2-1 TRBV10-3 many TRBD2 CAISEAGGPGVNEQFF TGTGCCATCAGTGAGGCGGGAGGGCCGGGAGTGAATGAGCAGTTCTTC
TRBJ1-2 TRBV2 many - CASSERGRYRDYGYTF TGTGCCAGCAGTGAAAGGGGGAGGTATCGGGACTATGGCTACACCTTC
TRBJ2-2 TRBV5-1 - TRBD2 CASSLALAGHNTGELFF TGCGCCAGCAGCTTGGCGCTAGCGGGACACAACACCGGGGAGCTGTTTTTT
TRBJ2-7 TRBV11-3 - TRBD1 CASSLAGQGHEQYF TGTGCCAGCAGCTTAGCAGGACAGGGCCACGAGCAGTACTTC
TRBJ1-4 TRBV6-1 many - CASSVSGPNEKLFF TGTGCCAGCAGTGTCAGCGGGCCTAATGAAAAACTGTTTTTT
TRBJ2-1 TRBV12-3/TRBV12-4 many - CASNSHSQSSYNEQFF TGTGCCAGCAATAGCCACTCCCAAAGCTCCTACAATGAGCAGTTCTTC
TRBJ2-7 TRBV5-4 many - CASSVHTGPAYEQYF TGTGCCAGCAGCGTACATACCGGGCCCGCCTACGAGCAGTACTTC
TRBJ1-1 TRBV29-1 many - CSVGRLSTNTEAFF TGCAGCGTTGGACGGCTATCAACGAACACTGAAGCTTTCTTT
TRBJ1-2 TRBV10-1 many - CASSESASGGGTHYGYTF TGCGCCAGCAGTGAGTCTGCCAGTGGCGGGGGGACCCACTATGGCTACACCTTC
TRBJ2-2 TRBV7-8 many - CASSPPVGRRRGELFF TGTGCCAGCAGCCCTCCCGTAGGTCGGCGGCGGGGGGAGCTGTTTTTT
TRBJ2-3 TRBV11-2 - TRBD2 CVSSPLAGAADTQYF TGTGTCAGCAGCCCTCTAGCGGGAGCGGCAGATACGCAGTATTTT
TRBJ1-3 TRBV19 many - CASSSTGTRGNTIYF TGTGCCAGTAGTTCAACCGGGACCCGAGGAAACACCATATATTTT
TRBJ1-2 TRBV6-2/TRBV6-3 many - CASSYVTNYGYTF TGTGCCAGCAGTTACGTTACTAACTATGGCTACACCTTC
TRBJ2-5 TRBV7-9 - - CASSLLGAAGETQYF TGTGCCAGCAGTTTGTTGGGAGCAGCGGGAGAGACCCAGTACTTC
TRBJ1-1 TRBV4-2 many - CASSRESNEAFF TGTGCCAGCAGCCGAGAGAGTAATGAAGCTTTCTTT
TRBJ2-1 TRBV6-1 many TRBD2 CASALAGEGEFF TGTGCCAGTGCACTAGCGGGAGAAGGAGAGTTCTTC
TRBJ1-5 TRBV6-1 many - CASSEGTASNQPQHF TGTGCCAGCAGTGAAGGGACAGCCAGCAATCAGCCCCAGCATTTT
TRBJ2-3 TRBV4-2 once TRBD1 CASSEQQGARTDTQYF TGTGCCAGCAGCGAACAACAGGGGGCTCGGACAGATACGCAGTATTTT
TRBJ2-4 TRBV3-1 - - CASSQEGTAKNIQYF TGTGCCAGCAGCCAAGAAGGGACAGCCAAAAACATTCAGTACTTC
TRBJ2-7 TRBV28 - - CASTKSYSVGHEQYF TGTGCCAGCACTAAGTCGTACAGTGTGGGACACGAGCAGTACTTC
TRBJ1-3 TRBV5-6 - TRBD1 CASSLGAGTVLTIYF TGTGCCAGCAGCTTGGGAGCCGGGACAGTACTCACCATATATTTT
TRBJ2-7 TRBV5-1 many TRBD1 CASSLQGSHEQYF TGCGCCAGCAGCTTACAGGGGTCCCACGAGCAGTACTTC
TRBJ1-2 TRBV3-1 many - CANSLEGGTANYGYTF TGTGCCAACAGCCTTGAGGGGGGGACGGCAAACTATGGCTACACCTTC
TRBJ1-3 TRBV9 many - CASSAAADSGNTIYF TGTGCCAGCAGCGCCGCGGCCGACTCTGGAAACACCATATATTTT
TRBJ2-3 TRBV3-1 many TRBD2 CASSHATGGGQYF TGTGCCAGCAGCCATGCTACGGGGGGGGGGCAGTATTTT
TRBJ1-6 TRBV29-1 many TRBD1 CSVAFPQGAVCSYNSPLHF TGCAGCGTTGCCTTCCCCCAGGGGGCTGTTTGCTCCTATAATTCACCCCTCCACTTT
TRBJ1-2 TRBV27 many - CASSPQANYGYTF TGTGCCAGCAGTCCCCAGGCTAACTATGGCTACACCTTC
TRBJ1-2 TRBV5-1 many - CASRSGRLGYTF TGCGCCAGCAGAAGTGGCCGATTAGGCTACACCTTC
TRBJ2-1 TRBV6-1 - TRBD2 CASSPTPGLAGGNEQFF TGTGCCAGCAGTCCAACTCCGGGACTAGCGGGAGGAAATGAGCAGTTCTTC
TRBJ1-2 TRBV11-2 - - CASIPREGDYGYTF TGTGCAAGCATCCCAAGGGAGGGAGACTATGGCTACACCTTC